One sample yielded the 29 T cell receptor beta chains listed below, sequenced in a study of blood T cell repertoires in COVID-19. Repertoires were generated with immunoSEQ multiplex PCR, while TCRdb's copy carries only in-frame clones and drops some. The sample holds some 300,000 clones, 85% to 90% seen once. The sample was PBMCs or T cells enriched from blood (not recorded which). All receptors derive from a woman in her fifties or sixties who had been exposed to COVID-19.

This clone has only one observation. V gene TRBV7-9 combines with J gene TRBJ1-1, with D unclear. V shed 5 bases and J shed 5 bases, with 6 bases lying between them. Germline V gene sequence: CDR1 SEHNR, CDR2 FQNEAQ (reference sequence). The CDR3 runs to 11 residues. CDR3 amino acids: CASSPGTEAFF. For the CDR3, the DNA is TGTGCCAGCAGCCCAGGAACTGAAGCTTTCTTT.

In its sample, this clone was seen a few times. The chain recombines TRBV27 with TRBJ2-2, with 8 bases matching TRBD2. This CDR3 contains 15 residues. The germline V gene has CDR1 MNHEY and CDR2 SMNVEV (reference sequence). V trimming: 2 bases; J trimming: 4 bases; junction bases outside the gene matches: 3. The chain's CDR3 is CASSLGAGGTGELFF. The CDR3 nucleotides read TGTGCCAGCAGTTTAGGCGCGGGAGGCACCGGGGAGCTGTTTTTT.

V and J are TRBV19 and TRBJ1-1; maybe TRBD1 (5 bases). The V end lost 3 bases, the J end lost 2 bases, and 13 bases lay between the germline ends. From germline, CDR1 is LNHDA and CDR2 SQIVND (reference sequence). CDR3 length: 15 amino acids. CDR3 sequence reads: CASSIIHGQNTEAFF. For the CDR3, the DNA is TGTGCCAGTAGTATCATACACGGACAAAACACTGAAGCTTTCTTT.

This clone has just one count. The chain recombines TRBV7-9 with TRBJ2-5; 9 bases align to TRBD2. CDR1 is SEHNR, CDR2 FQNEAQ, per germline (reference sequence). V was clipped by 2 bases and J by 3 bases; unmatched bases: 7. The CDR3 runs 16 residues. The CDR3 coding sequence is TGTGCCAGCAGCTTACCCCTAGCGGGGCCGGAAGAGACCCAGTACTTC. Its translation: CASSLPLAGPEETQYF.

The chain is built from TRBV3-1 (or the pseudogene TRBV3-2) and TRBJ2-1; 8 bases fit TRBD2. The CDR3 sequence is 16 residues long. V dropped 6 bases and J dropped 5; count of bases not matched to a gene: 12. CDR1 and CDR2 (germline): LGHDT, YNNKEL (reference sequence). The CDR3 reads CASSSKAGGTHNEQFF. The CDR3, as DNA: TGTGCCAGCAGTTCCAAGGCGGGGGGAACACACAATGAGCAGTTCTTC.

The J gene is TRBJ2-1, the V gene TRBV4-1; 7 bases line up with TRBD1. V gave up 11 bases and J gave up 0 bases; unmatched junction bases: 16. The CDR3 runs to 17 residues. Germline CDR1 is MGHRA and CDR2 is YSYEKL. The CDR3 DNA is TGCGCCTGCTCCACCCAATCGGGACAGCGCTCCTACAATGAGCAGTTCTTC. The encoded protein is CACSTQSGQRSYNEQFF.

The V and J genes are TRBV24-1 and TRBJ1-3, with unresolved D. The CDR3 contains 16 residues. Germline assignment: CDR1 KGHDR and CDR2 SFDVKD. The ends were cut back, 5 bases at V and 1 base at J, with 14 bases in the middle. The CDR3 here is CATSGPSATSGNTIYF. CDR3 nucleotide sequence: TGTGCCACCAGTGGGCCGTCGGCGACTTCTGGAAACACCATATATTTT.

This CDR3 reads CAISSGGPTTDTQYF. The CDR3, as DNA: TGTGCCATCTCCTCAGGGGGCCCTACCACAGATACGCAGTATTTT. This chain links TRBV10-3 with TRBJ2-3, with 8 bases matching TRBD1. The CDR3 contains 15 residues. Germline-derived CDR1 and CDR2 are ENHRY and SYGVKD. J lost 2 bases, V lost 8 bases, and 9 bases had no gene match.

The CDR3 loop is CASSLLMGQGYEQYF. Here the CDR3 DNA reads TGTGCCAGCAGCCTACTTATGGGACAGGGCTACGAGCAGTACTTC. The chain carries TRBV7-2 and TRBJ2-7; 9 bases align to TRBD1. This CDR3 region has 15 residues. Looked up from germline, CDR1 is SGHTA and CDR2 is FQGNSA. The junction had 8 bases not matched to a gene; V was cut back by 5 bases and J by 3 bases.

V gene TRBV30 combines with J gene TRBJ2-1, with 7 bases that match TRBD2. Unmatched junction bases numbered 2, after V lost 2 bases and J lost 7 bases. The CDR3 spans 12 residues. The V gene's germline CDR1 is GTSNPN and CDR2 SVGIG (reference sequence). The CDR3 loop is CAWSPGGNEQFF. The CDR3 nucleotides are TGTGCCTGGAGTCCGGGGGGTAATGAGCAGTTCTTC.

This chain links TRBV4-2 with TRBJ1-6; 8 nucleotides line up with TRBD1. Germline V lookup: CDR1 LGHNA, CDR2 YNFKEQ. The CDR3 runs to 17 residues. Losses at the gene ends were 2 bases for V and 9 bases for J; bases not matched to a gene: 12. CDR3 bases: TGTGCCAGCAGCCAATCCCCGGAGGCAGGGGGCTTTTCACCCCTCCACTTT. It encodes CASSQSPEAGGFSPLHF.

As concerns this clone: Other nucleotide sequences from this sample produce the same CDR3. The genes are TRBV5-6 and TRBJ1-5; D is undetermined. Germline V gives CDR1 SGHDT, CDR2 YYEEEE. Trimming took 0 bases from V and 4 from J, leaving 8 bases between them. CDR3 length equals 14 residues. The CDR3 loop is CASSLGQINQPQHF. For the CDR3, the DNA is TGTGCCAGCAGCTTGGGGCAGATAAATCAGCCCCAGCATTTT. Drawing the rest from reference TRBV5-6 and TRBJ1-5, the complete variable domain is DAGVTQSPTHLIKTRGQQVTLRCSPKSGHDTVSWYQQALGQGPQFIFQYYEEEERQRGNFPDRFSGHQFPNYSSELNVNALLLGDSALYLCASSLGQINQPQHFGDGTRLSIL.

This chain uses TRBV30 with TRBJ1-5, with D perhaps TRBD1 (5 bases). The germline V gene has CDR1 GTSNPN and CDR2 SVGIG (reference sequence). Trimming removed 8 bases from V and 0 bases from J, with 14 bases in between. The CDR3 sequence is 14 residues long. The CDR3 loop reads CATGGPYSNQPQHF. The DNA of the CDR3 is TGTGCCACGGGGGGTCCCTATAGCAATCAGCCCCAGCATTTT.

The CDR3 here is CASSLNGETQYF. The DNA for the CDR3 is TGTGCCAGCAGTCTAAACGGGGAGACCCAGTACTTC. The chain links TRBV12-3 or TRBV12-4 to TRBJ2-5; no clear D. Trimming took 5 bases from V and 5 from J, leaving 9 bases between them. The CDR3 has 12 amino acids.

The chain joins TRBV30 to TRBJ1-3; TRBD1 agrees at 9 bases. The CDR3 is 13 residues long. The V and J ends lost 0 bases and 6 bases, in that order; junction bases with no gene match: 0. The germline gives CDR1 GTSNPN, CDR2 SVGIG (reference sequence). CDR3 DNA: TGTGCCTGGAGTGTACAGGGGGCAAACACCATATATTTT. Amino acid sequence: CAWSVQGANTIYF.

This clone was counted between two and nine times. The chain recombines TRBV7-9 with TRBJ2-1; tentative D call: TRBD2 (6 bases). This CDR3 region has 16 residues. V was pared by 5 bases and J by 4 bases, with 18 bases between. The germline CDR1 and CDR2 sequences are SEHNR and FQNEAQ (reference sequence). CDR3 nucleotides: TGTGCCAGCAGCCCCCCCGGGGGATCGAGATACAATGAGCAGTTCTTC. Translated, it gives CASSPPGGSRYNEQFF.

The chain couples TRBV29-1 to TRBJ2-7, with TRBD1 matching 9 bases. The CDR3 runs to 18 residues. J lost 0 bases, V lost 5 bases, and 17 bases had no gene match. Germline V gene lookup returns CDR1 SQVTM and CDR2 ANQGSEA. For the CDR3, the DNA is TGCAGCGTTACGCAGGCCTTTCCTCGGACAGGGGTCTCCTACGAGCAGTACTTC. Translation: CSVTQAFPRTGVSYEQYF.

This chain links TRBV29-1 with TRBJ2-1; TRBD1 might be the D (5 bases). The CDR3 is 13 amino acids. Germline V gene data show CDR1 as SQVTM and CDR2 as ANQGSEA. With 0 bases removed from V and 12 bases from J, the gap between germline ends came to 15 bases. Here the CDR3 reads CSVEDLRARAQFF. CDR3 coding DNA: TGCAGCGTTGAAGATCTCAGGGCACGTGCGCAGTTCTTC.

In its sample, this clone was seen a few times. One junction end does not reproduce the germline sequence, and a read error may be involved. The chain joins TRBV3-1 (or the pseudogene TRBV3-2) to TRBJ1-2, with D possibly TRBD1 on 5 matching bases. The CDR3 has 12 residues. Germline CDR1 and CDR2: LGHDT and YNNKEL (reference sequence). The CDR3 sequence: CASSQYGRGNKF. CDR3 DNA sequence: TGTGCCAGCAGCCAATACGGAAGGGGCAACAAGTTC.

V and J are TRBV12-3 or TRBV12-4 and TRBJ2-7; possible D gene TRBD2, 5 bases. CDR3 size: 13 residues. V was trimmed by 4 bases and J by 1 base, leaving 8 bases between them. The CDR3 spells CASSWTRSYEQYF. The CDR3 bases are TGTGCCAGCAGTTGGACTCGATCCTACGAGCAGTACTTC.

The V and J genes are TRBV19 and TRBJ1-2; 7 bases are a match to TRBD1. J gave up 4 bases and V 5 bases, and 13 bases lay outside the gene matches. Germline V lookup: CDR1 LNHDA, CDR2 SQIVND (reference sequence). This CDR3 spans 16 amino acids. The CDR3 DNA reads as TGTGCCAGTAGTCCGCACCGGGACAGAAGTTTCTATGGCTACACCTTC. It codes for CASSPHRDRSFYGYTF.

The J gene is TRBJ1-4, the V gene TRBV28, with D hard to call. The germline V gene has CDR1 MDHEN and CDR2 SYDVKM. Trimming removed 6 bases from V and 8 bases from J, with 10 bases in between. The CDR3 consists of 12 residues. The CDR3 DNA reads TGTGCCAGCAGGGCGGGGATAGAAAAACTGTTTTTT. Its translation: CASRAGIEKLFF.

In this sample, this clone turned up a few times. The chain links TRBV19 to TRBJ1-4; 7 bases agree with TRBD1. The CDR3 spans 16 residues. CDR1 LNHDA and CDR2 SQIVND come from the germline V gene (reference sequence). V gave up 5 bases and J gave up 2 bases; unmatched junction bases: 8. Here the CDR3 DNA reads TGTGCCAGTAGTTCTTCCCGGGACAGCACTAATGAAAAACTGTTTTTT. This codes for CASSSSRDSTNEKLFF.

The chain links TRBV5-8 to TRBJ1-6; TRBD1 matches 9 bases. V shed 1 base, J shed 6 bases, and the junction held 2 bases outside the gene matches. CDR1 SGHTS and CDR2 YDEGEE come from the germline V gene. The CDR3 spans 15 residues. The CDR3 reads CASSLRQGVNSPLHF. The CDR3 DNA is TGTGCCAGCAGCTTGAGACAGGGGGTTAATTCACCCCTCCACTTT.

The rearrangement links TRBV19 to TRBJ2-5; 10 bases line up with TRBD2. V shed 5 bases, J shed 4 bases, and the junction held 7 bases outside the gene matches. This CDR3 has 15 residues. The germline V gene encodes CDR1 LNHDA and CDR2 SQIVND (reference sequence). CDR3: CASSVSGGARETQYF. The CDR3 DNA reads TGTGCCAGTAGTGTCAGCGGGGGGGCCAGAGAGACCCAGTACTTC.

The V and J genes are TRBV3-1 (or the pseudogene TRBV3-2) and TRBJ1-3; D gene ambiguous. The V and J ends lost 6 bases and 4 bases respectively, with 10 bases between them. The CDR3 consists of 13 residues. Germline V lookup: CDR1 LGHDT, CDR2 YNNKEL (reference sequence). The CDR3 region is CASSGRGGNTIYF. The CDR3 DNA follows: TGTGCCAGCAGTGGCCGAGGAGGAAACACCATATATTTT.

The chain combines TRBV19 with TRBJ1-6, with TRBD1 matching 7 bases. V dropped 5 bases and J dropped 4; count of bases not matched to a gene: 8. The CDR3 consists of 16 residues. Germline V lookup: CDR1 LNHDA, CDR2 SQIVND (reference sequence). CDR3 nucleotide sequence: TGTGCCAGTAGTCAATTTGGGACAGAATATAATTCACCCCTCCACTTT. Translation: CASSQFGTEYNSPLHF.

The rearrangement links TRBV5-8 to TRBJ1-3, with 7 bases that match TRBD1. The CDR3 is 15 residues long. The germline gives CDR1 SGHTS, CDR2 YDEGEE. Trimming took 8 bases from V and 1 from J; bases not matched to a gene: 9. The CDR3 spells CARESAGGSGNTIYF. CDR3 DNA sequence: TGTGCCAGAGAGTCGGCAGGGGGTTCTGGAAACACCATATATTTT.

The chain has TRBV24-1 and TRBJ2-5, with 9 bases identical to TRBD1. The V and J ends lost 1 base and 6 bases, in that order; junction bases with no gene match: 8. CDR1 is KGHDR, CDR2 SFDVKD, per germline. The CDR3 runs to 16 residues. CDR3: CATSDFGGQGCKTQYF. The CDR3 nucleotides read TGTGCCACCAGTGATTTTGGGGGACAGGGATGCAAGACCCAGTACTTC.